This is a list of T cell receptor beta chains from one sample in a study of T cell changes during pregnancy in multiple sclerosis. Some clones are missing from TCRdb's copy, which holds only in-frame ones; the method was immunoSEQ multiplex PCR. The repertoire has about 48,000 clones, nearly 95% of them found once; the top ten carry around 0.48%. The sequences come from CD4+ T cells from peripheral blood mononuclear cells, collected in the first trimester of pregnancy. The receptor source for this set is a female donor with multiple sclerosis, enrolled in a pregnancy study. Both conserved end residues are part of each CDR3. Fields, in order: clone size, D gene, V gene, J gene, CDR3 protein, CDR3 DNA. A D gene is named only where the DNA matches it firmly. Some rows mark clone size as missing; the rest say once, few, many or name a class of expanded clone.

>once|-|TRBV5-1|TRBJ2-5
CASSLEGVTATQYF
TGCGCCAGCAGCTTGGAGGGAGTCACGGCGACCCAGTACTTC
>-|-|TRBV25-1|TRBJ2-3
CARAWDGLNTDTQYF
TGTGCCAGGGCCTGGGACGGACTAAACACAGATACGCAGTATTTT
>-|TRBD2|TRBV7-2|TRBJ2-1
CASSRVGTSGGGVNNEQFF
TGTGCCAGCAGCCGGGTAGGGACTAGCGGGGGGGGAGTAAACAATGAGCAGTTCTTC
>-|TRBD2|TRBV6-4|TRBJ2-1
CASSTYRGGNEQFF
TGTGCCAGCAGTACCTACCGGGGGGGCAATGAGCAGTTCTTC
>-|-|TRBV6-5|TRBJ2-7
CASSRQRVYEQYF
TGTGCCAGCAGCCGTCAGCGGGTCTACGAGCAGTACTTC
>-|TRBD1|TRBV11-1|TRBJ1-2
CASSPKTGGYGYTF
TGTGCCAGCAGCCCTAAGACAGGGGGCTATGGCTACACCTTC
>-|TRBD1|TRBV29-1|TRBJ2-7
CSVAPGTGASEQYF
TGCAGCGTCGCCCCGGGGACAGGGGCATCCGAGCAGTACTTC
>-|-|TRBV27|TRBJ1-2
CASSTGLYGYTF
TGTGCCAGCAGCACCGGTCTCTATGGCTACACCTTC
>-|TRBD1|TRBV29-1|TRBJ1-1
CSVEEHRGTEAFF
TGCAGCGTTGAAGAACACAGGGGCACTGAAGCTTTCTTT
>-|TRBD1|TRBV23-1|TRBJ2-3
CASSPRDRDRDTQYF
TGCGCCAGCAGTCCCCGGGACAGGGATCGTGATACGCAGTATTTT
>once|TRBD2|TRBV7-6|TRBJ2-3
CASSLRGGPSTDTQYF
TGTGCCAGCAGCTTACGGGGGGGCCCATCCACAGATACGCAGTATTTT
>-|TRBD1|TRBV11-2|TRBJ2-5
CASKTHRGPSPETQYF
TGTGCCAGCAAGACGCACAGGGGGCCTTCCCCAGAGACCCAGTACTTC
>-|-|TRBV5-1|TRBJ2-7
CASSLLGTLYEQYF
TGCGCCAGCAGCTTGCTGGGGACTCTCTACGAGCAGTACTTC
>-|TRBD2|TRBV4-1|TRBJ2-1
CASSQESRGDEQFF
TGCGCCAGCAGCCAAGAGAGTCGGGGGGATGAGCAGTTCTTC
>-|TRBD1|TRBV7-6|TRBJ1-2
CASSFDRGREKYGYTF
TGTGCCAGCAGCTTCGACAGGGGGCGCGAGAAATATGGCTACACCTTC
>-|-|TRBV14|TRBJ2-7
CASSQDWNPGFPYEQYF
TGTGCCAGCAGCCAAGATTGGAATCCCGGGTTTCCCTACGAGCAGTACTTC
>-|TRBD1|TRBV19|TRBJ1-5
CASSILGTGGNQPQHF
TGTGCCAGTAGTATCCTCGGGACAGGAGGCAATCAGCCCCAGCATTTT
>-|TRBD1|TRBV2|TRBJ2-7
CASSVVDREGGEQYF
TGTGCCAGCAGTGTAGTCGACAGGGAAGGAGGCGAGCAGTACTTC
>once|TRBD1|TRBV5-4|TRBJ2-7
CASSQRTGELSQYF
TGTGCCAGCAGCCAACGGACAGGGGAATTAAGTCAGTACTTC
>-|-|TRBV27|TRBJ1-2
CASSRGASSGYTF
TGTGCCAGCAGTCGGGGGGCGAGTTCGGGCTACACCTTC
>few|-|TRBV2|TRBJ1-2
CASSGQENYGYTF
TGTGCCAGCAGTGGACAGGAAAACTATGGCTACACCTTC
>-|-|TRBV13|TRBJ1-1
CASSLVRATHANTEAFF
TGTGCCAGCAGCTTAGTCAGGGCCACACACGCGAACACTGAAGCTTTCTTT
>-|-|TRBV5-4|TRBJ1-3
CASSLQGSSGNTIYF
TGTGCCAGCAGCTTGCAGGGGAGTTCTGGAAACACCATATATTTT
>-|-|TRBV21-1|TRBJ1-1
CASVLGTTGALGVHTEAFF
TGTGCCAGCGTACTTGGAACTACAGGGGCCCTGGGGGTACACACTGAAGCTTTCTTT
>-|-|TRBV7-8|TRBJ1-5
CASSPGRQGRNQPQHF
TGTGCCAGCAGCCCCGGGCGGCAGGGAAGGAATCAGCCCCAGCATTTT
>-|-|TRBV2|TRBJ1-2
CASRRSLLNYGYTF
TGTGCCAGCAGACGGTCACTCCTTAACTATGGCTACACCTTC
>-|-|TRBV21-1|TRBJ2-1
CASSMPGLAGGLHFF
TGTGCCAGCAGCATGCCGGGACTAGCGGGGGGGCTCCACTTCTTC
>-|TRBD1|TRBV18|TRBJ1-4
CASSPARTGSNEKLFF
TGTGCCAGCTCACCAGCCCGGACAGGTTCTAATGAAAAACTGTTTTTT
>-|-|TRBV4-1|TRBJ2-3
CASSRLGPDTQYF
TGCGCCAGCAGCCGTCTCGGTCCAGATACGCAGTATTTT
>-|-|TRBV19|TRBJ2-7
CASSMAPSYEQYF
TGTGCCAGTAGTATGGCTCCTTCCTACGAGCAGTACTTC
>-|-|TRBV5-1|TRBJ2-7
CASSLDISYEQYF
TGCGCCAGCAGCTTGGACATCTCCTACGAGCAGTACTTC
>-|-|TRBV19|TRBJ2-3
CASRTSGVTDTQYF
TGTGCCAGTAGGACATCAGGGGTCACAGATACGCAGTATTTT
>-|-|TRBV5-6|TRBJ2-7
CASSLPRAWGYEQYF
TGTGCCAGCAGCTTGCCGCGGGCTTGGGGCTACGAGCAGTACTTC
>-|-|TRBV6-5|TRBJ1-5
CASSPRGRNQPQHF
TGTGCCAGCAGTCCCAGGGGACGGAATCAGCCCCAGCATTTT
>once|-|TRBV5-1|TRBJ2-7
CASSPGVGTGIYEQYF
TGCGCCAGCAGCCCGGGAGTCGGGACGGGGATCTACGAGCAGTACTTC
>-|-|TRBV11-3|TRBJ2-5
CASSSEEETQYF
TGTGCCAGCAGCTCTGAGGAAGAGACCCAGTACTTC
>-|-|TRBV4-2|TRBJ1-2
CASSQDASLTNYGYTF
TGTGCCAGCAGCCAAGATGCGTCATTGACAAACTATGGCTACACCTTC
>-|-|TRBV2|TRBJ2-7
CASLARLREQYF
TGTGCCAGCCTTGCCCGCCTACGGGAGCAGTACTTC
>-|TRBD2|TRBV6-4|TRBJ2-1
CASSESGGMNEQFF
TGTGCCAGCAGTGAGAGCGGGGGGATGAATGAGCAGTTCTTC
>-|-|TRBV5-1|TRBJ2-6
CASSLGAWGRGAGANVLTF
TGCGCCAGCAGCTTGGGGGCGTGGGGGCGAGGGGCTGGGGCCAACGTCCTGACTTTC
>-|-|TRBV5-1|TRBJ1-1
CASSGQTNTEAFF
TGCGCCAGCAGTGGACAGACGAACACTGAAGCTTTCTTT
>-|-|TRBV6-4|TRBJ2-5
CASSVGPRGEGGVETQYF
TGTGCCAGCAGCGTAGGTCCTCGGGGGGAGGGGGGAGTAGAGACCCAGTACTTC
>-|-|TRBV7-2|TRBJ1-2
CASSLSLGGRYYTF
TGTGCCAGCAGCTTAAGTCTGGGCGGGCGGTACTACACCTTC
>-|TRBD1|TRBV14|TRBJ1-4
CASSQEGTAGEKLFF
TGTGCCAGCAGCCAAGAAGGGACAGCGGGTGAAAAACTGTTTTTT
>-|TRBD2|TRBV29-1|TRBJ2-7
CSVARLAGGPTPLYEQYF
TGCAGCGTTGCCCGACTAGCGGGGGGGCCGACGCCCCTCTACGAGCAGTACTTC
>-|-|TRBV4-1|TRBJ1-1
CASSQYRDTEAFF
TGCGCCAGCAGCCAGTACAGGGACACTGAAGCTTTCTTT
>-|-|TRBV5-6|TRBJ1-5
CASSLARGRQPQHF
TGTGCCAGCAGCTTGGCCAGGGGACGCCAGCCCCAGCATTTT
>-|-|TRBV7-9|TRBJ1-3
CASSLGSSGNTIYF
TGTGCCAGCAGCTTGGGGAGCTCTGGAAACACCATATATTTT
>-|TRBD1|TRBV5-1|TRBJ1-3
CASSDQTGASGNTIYF
TGCGCCAGCAGCGATCAGACAGGGGCCTCTGGAAACACCATATATTTT
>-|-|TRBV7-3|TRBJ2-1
CASSLMSGVNEQFF
TGTGCCAGCAGCTTAATGTCGGGGGTCAATGAGCAGTTCTTC
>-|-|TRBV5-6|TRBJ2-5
CASTRGARGQETQYF
TGTGCCAGCACCCGCGGGGCCAGGGGGCAAGAGACCCAGTACTTC
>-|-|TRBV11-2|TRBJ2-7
CASSLRPTGHLYEQYF
TGTGCCAGCAGCCTCAGACCCACGGGACACCTCTACGAGCAGTACTTC
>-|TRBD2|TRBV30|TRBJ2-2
CAWSGLAGAGTGELFF
TGTGCCTGGAGCGGCCTAGCGGGGGCAGGCACCGGGGAGCTGTTTTTT